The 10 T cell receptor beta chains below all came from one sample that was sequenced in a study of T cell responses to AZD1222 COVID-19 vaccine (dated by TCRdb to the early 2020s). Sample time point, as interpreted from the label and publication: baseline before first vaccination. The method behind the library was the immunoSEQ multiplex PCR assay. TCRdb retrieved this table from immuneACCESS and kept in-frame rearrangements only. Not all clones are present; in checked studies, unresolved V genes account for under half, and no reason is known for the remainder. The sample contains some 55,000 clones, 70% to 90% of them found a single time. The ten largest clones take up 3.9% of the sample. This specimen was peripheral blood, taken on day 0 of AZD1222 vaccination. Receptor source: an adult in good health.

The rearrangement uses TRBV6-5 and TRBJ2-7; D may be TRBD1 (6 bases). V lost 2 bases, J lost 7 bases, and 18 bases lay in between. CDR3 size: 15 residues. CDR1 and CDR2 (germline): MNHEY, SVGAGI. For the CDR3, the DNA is TGTGCCAGCAGTTACCCCCCCGGGACCCAGGGGGAGCAGTACTTC. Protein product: CASSYPPGTQGEQYF.

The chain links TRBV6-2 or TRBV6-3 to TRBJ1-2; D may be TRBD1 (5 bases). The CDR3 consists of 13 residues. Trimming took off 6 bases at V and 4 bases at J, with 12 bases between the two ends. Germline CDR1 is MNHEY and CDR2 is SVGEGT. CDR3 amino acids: CASSGRTIYGYTF. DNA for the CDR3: TGTGCCAGCAGCGGACGGACAATCTATGGCTACACCTTC.

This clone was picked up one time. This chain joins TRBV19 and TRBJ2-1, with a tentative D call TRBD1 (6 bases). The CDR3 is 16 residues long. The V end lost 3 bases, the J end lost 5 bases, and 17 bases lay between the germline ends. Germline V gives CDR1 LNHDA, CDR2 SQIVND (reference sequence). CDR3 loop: CASSIRLGTINNEQFF. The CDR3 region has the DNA TGTGCCAGTAGTATTCGGTTGGGGACAATTAACAATGAGCAGTTCTTC.

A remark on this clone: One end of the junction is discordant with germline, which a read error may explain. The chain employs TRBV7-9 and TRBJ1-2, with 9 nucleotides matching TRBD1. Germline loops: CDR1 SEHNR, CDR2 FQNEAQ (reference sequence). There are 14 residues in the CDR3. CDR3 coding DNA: TGTGCCAGCAGCTTAAACAGGGGGCGCGATCCTCTCAAATTC. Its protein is CASSLNRGRDPLKF.

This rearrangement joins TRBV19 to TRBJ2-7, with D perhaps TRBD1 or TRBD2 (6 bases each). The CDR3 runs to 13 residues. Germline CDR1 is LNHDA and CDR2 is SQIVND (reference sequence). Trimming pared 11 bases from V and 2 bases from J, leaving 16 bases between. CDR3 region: CAAGGHLPYEQYF. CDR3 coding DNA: TGTGCCGCCGGGGGACATTTACCCTACGAGCAGTACTTC. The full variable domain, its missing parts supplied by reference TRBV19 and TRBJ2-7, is DGGITQSPKYLFRKEGQNVTLSCEQNLNHDAMYWYRQDPGQGLRLIYYSQIVNDFQKGDIAEGYSVSREKKESFPLTVTSAQKNPTAFYLCAAGGHLPYEQYFGPGTRLTVT.

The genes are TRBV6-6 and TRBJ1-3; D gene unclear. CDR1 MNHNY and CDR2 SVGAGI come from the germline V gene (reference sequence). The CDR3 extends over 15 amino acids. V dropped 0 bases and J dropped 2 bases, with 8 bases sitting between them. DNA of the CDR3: TGTGCCAGCAGTTACTCGTCGGGAACTGGAAACACCATATATTTT. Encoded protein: CASSYSSGTGNTIYF.

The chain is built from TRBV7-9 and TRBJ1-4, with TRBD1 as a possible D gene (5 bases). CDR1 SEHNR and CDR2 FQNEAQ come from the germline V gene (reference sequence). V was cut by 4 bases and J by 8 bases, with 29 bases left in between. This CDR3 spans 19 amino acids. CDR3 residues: CASSYPRDGWEGDSEKLFF. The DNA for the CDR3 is TGTGCCAGCAGCTACCCTAGGGACGGGTGGGAAGGCGATTCGGAAAAACTGTTTTTT.

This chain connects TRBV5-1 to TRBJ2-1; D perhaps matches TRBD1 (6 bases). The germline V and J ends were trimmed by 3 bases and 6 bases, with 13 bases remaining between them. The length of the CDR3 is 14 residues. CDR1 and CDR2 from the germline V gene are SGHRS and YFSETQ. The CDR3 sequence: CASSSRTDSNEQFF. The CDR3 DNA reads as TGCGCCAGCAGCTCGAGGACAGACTCCAATGAGCAGTTCTTC.

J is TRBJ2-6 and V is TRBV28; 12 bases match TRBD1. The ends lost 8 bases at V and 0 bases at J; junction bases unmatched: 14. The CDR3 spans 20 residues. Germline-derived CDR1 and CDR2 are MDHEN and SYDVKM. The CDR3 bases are TGTGCCAGCGGCTTGGATCTGGGACAGGGGGCGCGCTCTGGGGCCAACGTCCTGACTTTC. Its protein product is CASGLDLGQGARSGANVLTF. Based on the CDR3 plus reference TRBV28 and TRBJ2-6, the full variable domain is DVKVTQSSRYLVKRTGEKVFLECVQDMDHENMFWYRQDPGLGLRLIYFSYDVKMKEKGDIPEGYSVSREKKERFSLILESASTNQTSMYLCASGLDLGQGARSGANVLTFGAGSRLTVL.

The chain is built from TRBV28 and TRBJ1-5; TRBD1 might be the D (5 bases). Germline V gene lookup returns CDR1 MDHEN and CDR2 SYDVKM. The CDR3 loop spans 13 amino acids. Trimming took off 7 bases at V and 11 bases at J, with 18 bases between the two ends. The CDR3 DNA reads TGTGCCAGCACCCTCAAGGGAATCAGGGCCCAGCATTTT. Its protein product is CASTLKGIRAQHF.